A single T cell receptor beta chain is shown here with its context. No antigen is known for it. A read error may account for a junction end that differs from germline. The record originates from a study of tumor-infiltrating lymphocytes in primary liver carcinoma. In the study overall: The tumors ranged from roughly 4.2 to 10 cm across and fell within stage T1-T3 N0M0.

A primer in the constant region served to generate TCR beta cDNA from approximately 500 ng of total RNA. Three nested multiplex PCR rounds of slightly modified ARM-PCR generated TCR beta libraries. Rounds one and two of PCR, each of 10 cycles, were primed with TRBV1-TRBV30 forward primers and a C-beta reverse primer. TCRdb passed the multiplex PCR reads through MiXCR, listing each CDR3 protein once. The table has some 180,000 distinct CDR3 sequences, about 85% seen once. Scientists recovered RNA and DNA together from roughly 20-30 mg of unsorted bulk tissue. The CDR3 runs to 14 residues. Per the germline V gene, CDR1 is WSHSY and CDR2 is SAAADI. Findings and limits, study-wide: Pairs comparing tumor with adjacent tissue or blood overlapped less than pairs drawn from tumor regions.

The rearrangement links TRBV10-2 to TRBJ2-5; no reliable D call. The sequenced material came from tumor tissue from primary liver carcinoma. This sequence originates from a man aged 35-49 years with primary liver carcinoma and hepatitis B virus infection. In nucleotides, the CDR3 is TGCGTCAGCAGTGGTAGTTCCAAACAAGAGACCCAGTACTTC. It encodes CVSSGSSKQETQYF.